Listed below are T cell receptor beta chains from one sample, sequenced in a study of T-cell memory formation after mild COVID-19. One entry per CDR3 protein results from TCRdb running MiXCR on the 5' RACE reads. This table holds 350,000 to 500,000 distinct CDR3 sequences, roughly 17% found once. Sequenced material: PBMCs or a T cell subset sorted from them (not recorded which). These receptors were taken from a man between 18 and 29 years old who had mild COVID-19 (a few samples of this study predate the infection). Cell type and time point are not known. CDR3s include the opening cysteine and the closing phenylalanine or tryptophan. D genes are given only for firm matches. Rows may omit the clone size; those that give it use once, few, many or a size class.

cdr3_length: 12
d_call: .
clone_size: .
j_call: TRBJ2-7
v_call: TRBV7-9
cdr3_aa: CASSFHPNEQYF
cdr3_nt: TGTGCCAGCAGCTTCCATCCGAACGAGCAGTACTTC

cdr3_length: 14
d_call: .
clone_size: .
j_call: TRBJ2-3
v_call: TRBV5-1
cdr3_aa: CASSHGSSTDTQYF
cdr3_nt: TGCGCCAGCAGCCACGGGTCTAGCACAGATACGCAGTATTTT

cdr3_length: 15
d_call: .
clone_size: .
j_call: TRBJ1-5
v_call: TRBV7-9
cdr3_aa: CASSFGWANNQPQHF
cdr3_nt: TGTGCCAGCAGTTTTGGCTGGGCAAACAATCAGCCCCAGCATTTT

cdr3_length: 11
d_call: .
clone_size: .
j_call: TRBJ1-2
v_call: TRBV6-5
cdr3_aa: CASGSGRGYTF
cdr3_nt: TGTGCCAGCGGGTCAGGGAGAGGCTACACCTTC

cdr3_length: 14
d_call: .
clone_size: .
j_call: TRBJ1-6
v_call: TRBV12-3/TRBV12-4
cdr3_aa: CASSRRDWNSPLHF
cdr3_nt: TGTGCCAGCAGCCGCCGGGACTGGAATTCACCCCTCCACTTT

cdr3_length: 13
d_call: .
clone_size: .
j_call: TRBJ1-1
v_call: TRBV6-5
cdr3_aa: CASSQLGDTEAFF
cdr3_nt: TGTGCCAGCAGTCAGCTCGGGGACACTGAAGCTTTCTTT

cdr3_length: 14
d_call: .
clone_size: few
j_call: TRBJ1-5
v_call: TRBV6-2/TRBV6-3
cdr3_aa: CASSYGGGGQPQHF
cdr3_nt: TGTGCCAGCAGTTACGGGGGGGGAGGTCAGCCCCAGCATTTT

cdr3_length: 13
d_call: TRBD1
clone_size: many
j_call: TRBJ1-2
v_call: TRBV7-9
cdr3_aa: CASSLTGEDGYTF
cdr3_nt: TGTGCCAGCAGCTTGACAGGGGAAGACGGCTACACCTTC

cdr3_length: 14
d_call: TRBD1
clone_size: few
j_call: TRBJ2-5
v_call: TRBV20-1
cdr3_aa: CSASHPGQEETQYF
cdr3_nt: TGCAGTGCTTCGCATCCGGGACAGGAAGAGACCCAGTACTTC

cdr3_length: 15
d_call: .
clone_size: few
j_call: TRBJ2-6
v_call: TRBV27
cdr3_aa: CASSRGQVGANVLTF
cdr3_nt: TGTGCCAGCAGCCGCGGGCAGGTCGGGGCCAACGTCCTGACTTTC

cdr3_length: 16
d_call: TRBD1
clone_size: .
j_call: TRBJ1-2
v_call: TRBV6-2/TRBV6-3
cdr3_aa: CASSTGTGRLVYGYTF
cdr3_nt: TGTGCCAGCAGTACGGGGACAGGACGTTTAGTTTATGGCTACACCTTC

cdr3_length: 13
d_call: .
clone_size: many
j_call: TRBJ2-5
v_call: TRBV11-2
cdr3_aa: CASSEQVQETQYF
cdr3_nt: TGTGCCAGCAGTGAACAGGTCCAAGAGACCCAGTACTTC

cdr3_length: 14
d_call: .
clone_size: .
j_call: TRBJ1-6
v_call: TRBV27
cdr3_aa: CASSLGDLGSPLHF
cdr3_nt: TGTGCCAGCAGTTTAGGGGATTTAGGTTCACCCCTCCACTTT